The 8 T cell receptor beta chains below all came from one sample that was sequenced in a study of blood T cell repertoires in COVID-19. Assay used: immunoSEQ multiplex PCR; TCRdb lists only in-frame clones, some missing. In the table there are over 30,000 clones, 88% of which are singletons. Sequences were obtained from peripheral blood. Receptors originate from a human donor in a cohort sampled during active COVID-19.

CDR3 nucleotide sequence: TGTGCCAGCAGCCGAGTGACTAGCGGGGGGGCTAGCCCCTACAATGAGCAGTTCTTC. Protein sequence: CASSRVTSGGASPYNEQFF. The rearrangement uses TRBV3-1 (or the pseudogene TRBV3-2) and TRBJ2-1, with TRBD2 matching over 14 bases. V lost 4 bases and J lost 2; bases outside the gene matches: 10. CDR3 size: 19 residues. Germline V gene lookup returns CDR1 LGHDT and CDR2 YNNKEL (reference sequence).

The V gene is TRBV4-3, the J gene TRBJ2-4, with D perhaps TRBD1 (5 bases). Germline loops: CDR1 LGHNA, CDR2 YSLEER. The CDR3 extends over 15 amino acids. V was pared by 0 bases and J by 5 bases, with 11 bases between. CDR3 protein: CASSQDLTVENIQYF. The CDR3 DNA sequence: TGCGCCAGCAGCCAAGATTTGACAGTCGAAAACATTCAGTACTTC.

CDR3 loop: CSASPREETQYF. The CDR3 nucleotides read TGCAGTGCTAGTCCCAGGGAAGAGACCCAGTACTTC. The chain joins TRBV20-1 to TRBJ2-5, with D tentatively TRBD1 (5 bases). Germline V CDR1 and CDR2: DFQATT, SNEGSKA (reference sequence). This CDR3 has 12 residues. The V end was cut by 3 bases, the J end by 3 bases, with 8 bases between.

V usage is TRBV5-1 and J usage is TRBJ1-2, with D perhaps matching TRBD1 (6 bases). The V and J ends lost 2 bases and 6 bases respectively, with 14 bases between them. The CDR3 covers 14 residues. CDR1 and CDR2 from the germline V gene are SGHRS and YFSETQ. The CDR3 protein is CASSFTGSRNGYTF. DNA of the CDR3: TGCGCCAGCAGCTTCACAGGGTCAAGGAATGGCTACACCTTC.

CDR3 DNA sequence: TGTGCCAGCAGCCGGGGACTCCTTTCGCCAGATACGCAGTATTTT. Translating it yields CASSRGLLSPDTQYF. The chain is built from TRBV5-8 and TRBJ2-3, with D possibly being TRBD2 (6 bases). The V gene's germline CDR1 is SGHTS and CDR2 YDEGEE. This CDR3 is 15 amino acids long. V was trimmed by 4 bases and J by 4 bases, leaving 16 bases between them.

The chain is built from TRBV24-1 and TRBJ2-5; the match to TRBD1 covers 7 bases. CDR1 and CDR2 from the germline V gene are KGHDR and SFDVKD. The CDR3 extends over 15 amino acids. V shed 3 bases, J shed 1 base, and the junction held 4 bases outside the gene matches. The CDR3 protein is CATSDPRDSQETQYF. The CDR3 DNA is TGTGCCACCAGTGATCCCCGGGACAGCCAAGAGACCCAGTACTTC.

The CDR3, as DNA: TGTGCCAGCAGCCAAGGGCAGGAGGGCTATCAGCCCCAGCATTTT. It encodes CASSQGQEGYQPQHF. This chain links TRBV3-1 (or the pseudogene TRBV3-2) with TRBJ1-5, with no clear D. The germline V and J ends were trimmed by 1 base and 5 bases, with 12 bases remaining between them. The germline CDR1 and CDR2 sequences are LGHDT and YNNKEL (reference sequence). This CDR3 region has 15 residues.

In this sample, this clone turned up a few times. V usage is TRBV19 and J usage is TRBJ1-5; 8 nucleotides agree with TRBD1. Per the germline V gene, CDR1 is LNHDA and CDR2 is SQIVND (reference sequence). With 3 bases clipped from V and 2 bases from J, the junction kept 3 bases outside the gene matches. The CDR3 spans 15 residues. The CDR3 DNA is TGTGCCAGTAGTATCTCAGGGGGCCGCAATCAGCCCCAGCATTTT. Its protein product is CASSISGGRNQPQHF.